Below, one T cell receptor beta chain is given with its context. Data came from immunoSEQ multiplex PCR; TCRdb stores just in-frame clones and leaves some out. The sample has 70,000 to 95,000 clones, approximately 82% seen once. Germline V gives CDR1 SGHTA, CDR2 FQGNSA. The CDR3 is made up of 15 amino acids. The V gene lost 0 bases and the J gene lost 9 bases, with 18 bases spanning the gap. These data belong to a study of OX40 agonist ivuxolimab in advanced cancers. The chain links TRBV7-2 to TRBJ2-7; D may be TRBD1 or TRBD2 (6 bases each). The sequence was collected from an adult with an advanced solid tumor such as melanoma, head and neck, liver or kidney cancer. The material sequenced was CD4+ or CD8+ T cells sorted from blood, taken in a trial of the OX40 agonist ivuxolimab. CDR3 protein: CASSLAVGGGGWQYF. The CDR3 region has the DNA TGTGCCAGCAGCTTAGCAGTCGGGGGCGGAGGATGGCAGTACTTC.